This entry lists 11 T cell receptor beta chains sequenced from one sample in a study of blood T cell repertoires in COVID-19. The protocol was immunoSEQ multiplex PCR, while the TCRdb copy is restricted to in-frame clones and leaves out a portion. The sample has 200,000 to 250,000 clones, 89% seen once; the top ten hold about 6.3%. Sequenced material: peripheral blood. These receptors were obtained from a man aged 55 to 70 who had recovered from COVID-19.

The J gene is TRBJ2-7, the V gene TRBV27; D possibly corresponds to TRBD2 (6 bases). The CDR3 spans 15 residues. V dropped 2 bases and J dropped 2 bases, with 13 bases sitting between them. Germline V gene sequence: CDR1 MNHEY, CDR2 SMNVEV (reference sequence). The CDR3 is CASSLRRATTYEQYF. The CDR3 bases are TGTGCCAGCAGTTTACGGAGGGCCACAACCTACGAGCAGTACTTC.

The table lists this clone with a few counts. This chain uses TRBV4-3 with TRBJ1-4, with 8 bases matching TRBD1. CDR3 length: 18 amino acids. Germline trimming cut 4 bases from V and 0 bases from J; bases unmatched to any gene: 10. Germline CDR1 is LGHNA and CDR2 is YSLEER. The DNA for the CDR3 is TGCGCCAGCAGCCTCGGACAGGGTGGGCGTGCAACTAATGAAAAACTGTTTTTT. It encodes CASSLGQGGRATNEKLFF.

Note on this clone: One end of the junction varies from germline; a read error may be responsible. This chain joins TRBV7-7 and TRBJ2-5; 11 positions agree with TRBD2. Germline V gene sequence: CDR1 SSHAT, CDR2 FNYEAQ (reference sequence). This CDR3 has 15 amino acids. CDR3 sequence reads: CASSLNSGREETQYF. CDR3 coding DNA: TGTGCTAGCAGCTTAAATAGCGGGAGGGAAGAGACCCAGTACTTC.

V gene TRBV3-1 (or the pseudogene TRBV3-2) combines with J gene TRBJ1-1; TRBD1 aligns across 7 bases. This CDR3 contains 19 residues. CDR1 is LGHDT and CDR2 is YNNKEL in the germline V gene (reference sequence). J lost 2 bases, V lost 0 bases, and 15 bases had no gene match. CDR3 loop: CASSQDFRRGHGGNTEAFF. The CDR3 coding sequence is TGTGCCAGCAGCCAAGATTTTAGGAGGGGGCATGGGGGAAACACTGAAGCTTTCTTT.

The rearrangement uses TRBV6-5 and TRBJ2-1, with 9 bases matching TRBD2. This CDR3 region has 15 residues. With V trimmed by 4 bases and J by 10 bases, 11 bases remained unmatched. In germline, CDR1 is MNHEY, CDR2 SVGAGI. The CDR3 nucleotides are TGTGCCAGCAGTTCACGCCCGGGACTAGCACGGGAGCAGTTCTTC. This sequence encodes CASSSRPGLAREQFF.

The CDR3, as DNA: TGTGCCAGCAGATCCACAGGGGGTGGTGAAAAACTGTTTTTT. Its protein product is CASRSTGGGEKLFF. This chain uses TRBV27 with TRBJ1-4; 8 bases map to TRBD1. Trimming took 6 bases from V and 7 from J; bases not matched to a gene: 7. This CDR3 comprises 14 residues. Germline-derived CDR1 and CDR2 are MNHEY and SMNVEV (reference sequence).

This rearrangement joins TRBV24-1 to TRBJ2-5, with 12 positions matching TRBD1. V was pared by 3 bases and J by 4 bases, with 5 bases of the junction left unmatched. The CDR3 sequence is 16 residues long. From germline, CDR1 is KGHDR and CDR2 SFDVKD. The CDR3 region is CATSDTGTGGVETQYF. The CDR3 nucleotides are TGTGCCACCAGTGATACCGGGACAGGGGGCGTAGAGACCCAGTACTTC.

The V call is TRBV14, the J call TRBJ2-2; 8 positions match TRBD2. This CDR3 spans 17 amino acids. With V trimmed by 0 bases and J by 3 bases, 6 bases remained unmatched. The germline CDR1 and CDR2 sequences are SGHDN and FVKESK. The CDR3 protein is CASSQDFSGSYTGELFF. As DNA, the CDR3 is TGTGCCAGCAGCCAAGATTTCAGCGGGAGTTACACCGGGGAGCTGTTTTTT.

The rearrangement uses TRBV5-5 and TRBJ2-3; weak D call: TRBD2 (6 bases). CDR1 and CDR2 (germline): SGHKS, YYEKEE (reference sequence). The CDR3 spans 13 residues. Trimming stripped 7 bases from V and 8 bases from J, with 17 bases between. CDR3 protein: CASGVPGEATQYF. The DNA of the CDR3 is TGTGCCAGCGGTGTCCCGGGGGAGGCTACGCAGTATTTT.

The gene calls are TRBV3-1 (or the pseudogene TRBV3-2) and TRBJ2-7; D call uncertain. The CDR3 runs to 14 residues. V was pared by 6 bases and J by 1 base, with 13 bases between. The V gene's germline CDR1 is LGHDT and CDR2 YNNKEL (reference sequence). CDR3 amino acids: CASSPRLGSYEQYF. The CDR3 DNA follows: TGTGCCAGCAGTCCAAGACTGGGTTCCTACGAGCAGTACTTC.

The chain joins TRBV5-6 to TRBJ1-1; 7 positions agree with TRBD1. Germline CDR1 is SGHDT and CDR2 is YYEEEE. CDR3 length equals 14 residues. The junction had 2 bases not matched to a gene; V was cut back by 3 bases and J by 0 bases. The CDR3 sequence is CASSSTGLNTEAFF. CDR3 in DNA: TGTGCCAGCAGCTCGACAGGGTTGAACACTGAAGCTTTCTTT.